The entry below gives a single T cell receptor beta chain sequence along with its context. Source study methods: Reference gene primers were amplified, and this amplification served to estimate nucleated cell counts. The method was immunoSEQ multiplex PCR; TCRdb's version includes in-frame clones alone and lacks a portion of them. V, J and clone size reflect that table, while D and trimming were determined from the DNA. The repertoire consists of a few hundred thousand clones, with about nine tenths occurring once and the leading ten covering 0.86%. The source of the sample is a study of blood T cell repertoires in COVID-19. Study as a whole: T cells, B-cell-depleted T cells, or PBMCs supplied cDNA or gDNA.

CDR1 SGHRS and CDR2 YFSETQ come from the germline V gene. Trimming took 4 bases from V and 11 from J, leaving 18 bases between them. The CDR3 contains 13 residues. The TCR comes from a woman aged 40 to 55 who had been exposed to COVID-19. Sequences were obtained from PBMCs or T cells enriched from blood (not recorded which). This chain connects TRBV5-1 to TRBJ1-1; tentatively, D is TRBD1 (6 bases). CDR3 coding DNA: TGCGCCAGCAGCCTTTCACAGGGAAGGCACGCTTTCTTT. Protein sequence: CASSLSQGRHAFF.